The source of this T cell receptor beta chain is a study of blood T cell repertoires in COVID-19. Across the whole study: Whether acute or convalescent, the COVID-19 samples came from the United States, Italy and Spain. PBMCs, B-cell-depleted T cells, or T cells were the source of the cDNA or gDNA that made up the material.

V was clipped by 5 bases and J by 5 bases; unmatched bases: 4. The CDR3 loop spans 14 amino acids. The germline CDR1 and CDR2 sequences are SGHNT and YENEEA. As handled by the study authors: Using reference gene primer amplification, nucleated cell counts were estimated. Sequenced by immunoSEQ multiplex PCR; TCRdb stores in-frame clones only, minus some. V, J and clone size derive from that table, while D and trimming were established from the DNA sequence. This table has roughly 53,000 clones, 85% to 95% appearing once. The chain is built from TRBV11-3 and TRBJ2-2; 8 nucleotides match TRBD1. The sequenced material came from peripheral blood. This TCR was recovered from a human donor in a cohort sampled during active COVID-19. The CDR3 region is CASSRDRLTGELFF. The CDR3 bases are TGTGCCAGCAGCCGGGACAGGTTGACCGGGGAGCTGTTTTTT. Using reference TRBV11-3 and TRBJ2-2 for the parts outside the CDR3, the full variable domain is EAGVVQSPRYKIIEKKQPVAFWCNPISGHNTLYWYLQNLGQGPELLIRYENEEAVDDSQLPKDRFSAERLKGVDSTLKIQPAELGDSAVYLCASSRDRLTGELFFGEGSRLTVL.